The entry below describes one T cell receptor (beta chain). Its antigen is not identified. As the sequencing template, cDNA was produced by extracting RNA and reverse transcribing it. Clones were sequenced by immunoSEQ multiplex PCR, and TCRdb holds only the in-frame ones, with some missing. The sample records around 150,000 clones, 55% to 65% being singletons. V lost 7 bases and J 5 bases, leaving 12 bases between the germline ends. CDR3 length equals 12 residues. CDR1 SQVTM and CDR2 ANQGSEA come from the germline V gene. The data belong to a study of CD8+ T cells in alopecia areata. Study-level points and caveats: Compared with mice, patients displayed less clear TCR sharing, possibly for HLA-related reasons. Normal skin contains resident alphabeta T cells, and these are also sequenced in scalp samples.

The chain is built from TRBV29-1 and TRBJ1-5; D might be TRBD1 (6 bases). The sequence derives from a human donor in good health. The specimen was CD4+ T cells sorted from blood. As DNA, the CDR3 is TGCAGCGCCAGAAGGGGGGATCAGCCCCAGCATTTT. It translates to CSARRGDQPQHF.